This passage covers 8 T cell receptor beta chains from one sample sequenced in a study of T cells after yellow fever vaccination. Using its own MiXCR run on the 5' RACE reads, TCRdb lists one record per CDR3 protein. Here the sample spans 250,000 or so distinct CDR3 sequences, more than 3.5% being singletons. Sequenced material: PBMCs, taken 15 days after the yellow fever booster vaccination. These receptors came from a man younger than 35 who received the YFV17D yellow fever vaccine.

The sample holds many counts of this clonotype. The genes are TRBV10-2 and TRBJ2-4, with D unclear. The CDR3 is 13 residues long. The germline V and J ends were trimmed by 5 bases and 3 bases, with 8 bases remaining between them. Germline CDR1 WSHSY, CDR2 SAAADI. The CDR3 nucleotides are TGCGCCAGCAGTTCGCAGCTCAAAAACATTCAGTACTTC. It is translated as CASSSQLKNIQYF.

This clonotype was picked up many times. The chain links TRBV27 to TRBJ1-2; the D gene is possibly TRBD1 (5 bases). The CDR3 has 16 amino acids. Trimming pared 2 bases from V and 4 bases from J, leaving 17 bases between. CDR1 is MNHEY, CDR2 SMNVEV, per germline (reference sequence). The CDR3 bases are TGTGCCAGCAGTTTACGCAGACAGAGCAACTTCTATGGCTACACCTTC. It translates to CASSLRRQSNFYGYTF.

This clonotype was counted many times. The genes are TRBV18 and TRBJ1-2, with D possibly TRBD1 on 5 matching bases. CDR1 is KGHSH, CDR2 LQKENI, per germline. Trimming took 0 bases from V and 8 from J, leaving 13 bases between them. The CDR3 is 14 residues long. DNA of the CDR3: TGTGCCAGCTCACCACCGGGGACCCGAGGGGGCTACACCTTC. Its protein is CASSPPGTRGGYTF. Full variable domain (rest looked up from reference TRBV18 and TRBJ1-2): NAGVMQNPRHLVRRRGQEARLRCSPMKGHSHVYWYRQLPEEGLKFMVYLQKENIIDESGMPKERFSAEFPKEGPSILRIQQVVRGDSAAYFCASSPPGTRGGYTFGSGTRLTVV.

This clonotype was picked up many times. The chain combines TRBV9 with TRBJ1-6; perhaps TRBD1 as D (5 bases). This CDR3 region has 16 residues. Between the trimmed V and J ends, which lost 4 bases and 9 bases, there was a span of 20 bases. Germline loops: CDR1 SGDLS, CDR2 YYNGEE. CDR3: CASSSLSGGDGSPLHF. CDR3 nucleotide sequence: TGTGCCAGCAGCTCCCTTTCAGGAGGGGACGGTTCACCCCTCCACTTT.

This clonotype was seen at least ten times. The CDR3 bases are TGCAGTGCCTTGCCCCTTGGGACAGGGGGTTACACAGATACGCAGTATTTT. Protein: CSALPLGTGGYTDTQYF. The V call is TRBV20-1, the J call TRBJ2-3; 11 positions match TRBD1. Trimming cost V 6 bases and J 2 bases; bases outside gene matches: 13. Germline CDR1 reads DFQATT; CDR2 reads SNEGSKA (reference sequence). The CDR3 runs 17 residues.

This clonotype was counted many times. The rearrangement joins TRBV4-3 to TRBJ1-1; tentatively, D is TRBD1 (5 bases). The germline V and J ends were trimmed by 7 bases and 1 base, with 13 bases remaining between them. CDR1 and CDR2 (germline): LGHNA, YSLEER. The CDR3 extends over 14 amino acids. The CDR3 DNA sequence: TGCGCCAGCAACCGGGACGCAGGGAACACTGAAGCTTTCTTT. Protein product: CASNRDAGNTEAFF.

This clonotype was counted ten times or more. The CDR3 spells CSARAGLNTGELFF. The CDR3 coding sequence is TGCAGTGCTAGAGCGGGACTCAACACCGGGGAGCTGTTTTTT. V and J are TRBV20-1 and TRBJ2-2, with D possibly being TRBD2 (6 bases). The V end lost 1 base, the J end lost 2 bases, and 8 bases lay between the germline ends. The CDR3 is made up of 14 amino acids. Germline CDR1 DFQATT, CDR2 SNEGSKA (reference sequence).

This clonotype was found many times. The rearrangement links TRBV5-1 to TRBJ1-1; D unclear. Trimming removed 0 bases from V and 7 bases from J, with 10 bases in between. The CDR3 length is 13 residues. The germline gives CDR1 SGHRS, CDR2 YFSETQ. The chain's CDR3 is CASSLDGWVEAFF. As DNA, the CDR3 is TGCGCCAGCAGCTTGGACGGGTGGGTTGAAGCTTTCTTT.